This entry describes one TCR beta chain. This receptor's antigen is unknown. The input lacks base qualities; no much larger clone sits a single base away. This entry comes from a study of Ad26.COV2.S vaccination and SARS-CoV-2 variants (dated by TCRdb to the early 2020s). Context from the whole study: Vaccine-arm donors came from COV1001, a multicentre, randomized, double-blind, placebo-controlled phase I-IIa trial of Ad26.COV2.S in healthy adults. Sequencing of the TCRbeta repertoire served to evaluate the specificity and breadth of SARS-CoV-2-reactive T cell receptors following Ad26.COV2.S vaccination. A total of 32 samples were included in the TCR-sequenced set, comprising around 19 Ad26.COV2.S vaccine recipients, 5 placebo recipients and 8 SARS-CoV-2 convalescent individuals. Trial participants were randomized into five groups of five: low-dose or high-dose Ad26.COV2.S given once or twice, or placebo on both occasions. Investigators did not know the trial group allocation while performing experiments and assessing outcomes. Dosing of Ad26.COV2.S was intramuscular, at either 5x10^10 or 1x10^11 viral particles, delivered as one shot or as two shots spaced 56 days apart.

What the research found in general, with its limitations: According to the authors, total T cell responses may have been underestimated by the TCR breadth and depth analyses. Comparable non-spike TCR breadth was observed between vaccine and placebo recipients, consistent with only spike being contained in the vaccine. The study was not powered for comparison of responses between vaccine doses or regimens. Ad26.COV2.S recipients had higher spike-specific TCR breadth than placebo recipients (P = 0.0014). Substantial breadth of spike-specific CD8+ and CD4+ T cell responses was reported after vaccination.

The CDR3 contains 15 residues, cysteine and phenylalanine counted. Just CDR3 DNA is preserved here, 45 bases in frame from base 1. The V and J ends are trimmed by 6 bases and 3 bases, leaving 14 bases between them. From a lookup of the germline V gene, CDR1 and CDR2 are MDHEN and SYDVKM. This specimen's treatment or condition label, per the study, means: some 20 received Ad26.COV2.S at low or high dose, single or two shots; 5 received placebo; per-sample allocation not given. For vaccine and placebo recipients, the sequenced repertoires came from samples collected on day 63 after the first injection. Cohort 1b enrolled 20 to 30 adults aged 18-55 years at a single site in Boston, USA, between 29 July and 7 August 2020. Ad26.COV2.S was a replication-incompetent adenovirus type 26 vector that expressed a prefusion-stabilized SARS-CoV-2 spike protein derived from the original Wuhan strain. The immunoSEQ Assay was the method used to sequence TCRbeta CDR3 regions. After extraction, genomic DNA underwent amplification by bias-controlled multiplex PCR, followed by high-throughput sequencing. The authors' pipeline ran thus. Collapsing and filtering of sequences were performed to quantify the absolute abundance of each unique TCRbeta CDR3 region. T cell fraction was estimated by normalizing TCRbeta template counts to usable DNA, which was measured by amplifying reference genes present in all nucleated cells. Repertoire TCRs were annotated as SARS-CoV-2-specific by exact matching of V gene, CDR3 amino acid sequence and J gene to a known reactive TCR set. The reference SARS-CoV-2 TCR set was obtained from MIRA and was filtered for enrichment in COVID-19-positive ImmuneCODE repertoires, whereby public or cross-reactive TCRs were removed. Using the MIRA antigens, annotated TCRs were further analysed by specific ORF or by position within an ORF. Breadth was defined as the number of annotated unique rearrangements divided by the total number of unique productive rearrangements, and depth was defined as the summed frequency of the annotated unique rearrangements. Two-sided Wilcoxon rank-sum tests were used to compare TCR breadth between groups. TCRdb's version of the immuneACCESS table is confined to in-frame rearrangements and falls short of the full clone set. An unresolved V gene accounts for under half of the shortfall where checked; the remainder is of unknown origin. V and J calls and clone size are copied from that table; D and trimming were computed from the DNA. The sample table lists about 320,000 clones, around 84% of them with a count of one. The ten biggest clones cover 1.5% to 2.5% of the sample.

The receptor's source is a person between 18 and 60 years old who received the Ad26.COV2.S COVID-19 vaccine or a placebo. The V gene is TRBV28 and the J gene is TRBJ1-4; the D gene remains uncertain. The input for sequencing was peripheral blood, taken in a trial of Ad26.COV2.S vaccine versus placebo. Here the CDR3 is given as CASRLLRSSNEKLFF. The DNA sequence reads TGTGCCAGCAGGCTTTTACGGAGCTCTAATGAAAAACTGTTTTTT.